One and the same sample provided the 2 T cell receptor beta chains below, sequenced in a study of T-cell memory formation after mild COVID-19. TCRdb re-analysed the 5' RACE reads in MiXCR, keeping a single row per CDR3 protein. The profile shows around 150,000 distinct CDR3 sequences, roughly 31% of them singletons. The material sequenced was PBMCs or a T cell subset sorted from them (not recorded which). The receptors come from an adult woman who had mild COVID-19 (a few samples of this study predate the infection). Cell type and time point are not known.

This chain links TRBV4-1 with TRBJ2-1; D tentatively reads TRBD1 or TRBD2 (5 bases each). V was trimmed by 5 bases and J by 5 bases, leaving 10 bases between them. The CDR3 consists of 13 residues. Germline lookup yields CDR1 MGHRA and CDR2 YSYEKL. The CDR3 DNA sequence: TGCGCCAGCAGCGAGGGGATCAACAATGAGCAGTTCTTC. This encodes CASSEGINNEQFF.

CDR3 amino acids: CATSDSPVIYGYTF. CDR3 coding DNA: TGTGCCACCAGTGATTCCCCGGTCATCTATGGCTACACCTTC. The J gene is TRBJ1-2, the V gene TRBV24-1; the D is unclear. Trimming left V 2 bases short and J 4 bases short, with 10 bases between. There are 14 residues in the CDR3. Looked up from germline, CDR1 is KGHDR and CDR2 is SFDVKD.